The sequence of this T cell receptor (beta chain) was determined in a study of tumor-infiltrating lymphocytes in oesophageal squamous cell carcinoma. TCRdb independently ran MiXCR on the PCR reads; one entry per CDR3 protein. The data contain 13,000 or so distinct CDR3 sequences, 50% to 60% of them singletons. The CDR3 runs 15 residues. Germline-derived CDR1 and CDR2 are SGHRS and YFSETQ. V lost 4 bases to trimming and J lost 8 bases; unmatched junction nucleotides: 8. The clonotype originates from a female donor with esophageal squamous cell carcinoma. The sequenced sample consisted of esophageal tumor tissue. The chain uses TRBV5-1 and TRBJ2-1; 11 nucleotides agree with TRBD1. The CDR3 sequence is CASSLGQGARYEQFF. The CDR3 nucleotides read TGCGCCAGCAGCCTCGGACAGGGGGCAAGATATGAGCAGTTCTTC.